The present T cell receptor beta chain was sequenced within a study of T cells in narcolepsy. The study's findings and limits: Same-patient CSF and blood CD4+ T cell clonotypes included HCRT-specific and TRIB2-specific autoreactive ones. Some memory CD4+ repertoires had no autoreactive clone sequences.

Germline CDR1 MNHNS, CDR2 SASEGT. V lost 6 bases to trimming and J lost 9 bases, with 14 bases between them. This CDR3 contains 12 residues. About this clone itself: Antigen: not known.

Clones were read by immunoSEQ multiplex PCR, and TCRdb kept only the in-frame ones, dropping some. Here the sample spans around 28,000 clones, about 83% being singletons. The TCR comes from a human donor with narcolepsy. This chain joins TRBV6-1 and TRBJ2-5, with D tentatively TRBD2 (6 bases). Specimen: CD45RA- memory CD4+ T cells from PBMCs. The CDR3: CASRGEVMAQYF. Written as DNA, the CDR3 is TGTGCCAGCAGGGGGGAGGTTATGGCCCAGTACTTC.